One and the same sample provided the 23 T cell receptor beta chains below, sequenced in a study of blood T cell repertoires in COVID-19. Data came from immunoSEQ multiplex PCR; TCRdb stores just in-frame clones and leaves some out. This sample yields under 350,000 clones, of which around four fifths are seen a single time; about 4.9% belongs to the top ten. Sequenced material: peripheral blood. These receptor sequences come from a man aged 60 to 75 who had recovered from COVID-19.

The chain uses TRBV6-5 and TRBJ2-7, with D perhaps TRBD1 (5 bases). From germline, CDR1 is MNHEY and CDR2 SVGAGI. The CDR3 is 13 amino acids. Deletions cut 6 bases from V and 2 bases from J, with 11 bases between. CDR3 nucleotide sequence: TGTGCCAGCAGGTCGTCAGGGCCCTACGAGCAGTACTTC. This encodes CASRSSGPYEQYF.

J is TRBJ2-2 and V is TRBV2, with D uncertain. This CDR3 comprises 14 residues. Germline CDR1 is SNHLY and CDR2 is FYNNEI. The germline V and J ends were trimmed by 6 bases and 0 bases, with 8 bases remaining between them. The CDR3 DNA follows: TGTGCCAGCAGACACGACACGAACACCGGGGAGCTGTTTTTT. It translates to CASRHDTNTGELFF.

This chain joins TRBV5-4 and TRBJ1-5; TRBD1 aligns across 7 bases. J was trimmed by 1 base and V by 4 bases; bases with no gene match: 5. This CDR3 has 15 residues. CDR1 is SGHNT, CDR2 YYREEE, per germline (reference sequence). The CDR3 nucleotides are TGTGCCAGCAGCCGGTGGGGACAGAGCAATCAGCCCCAGCATTTT. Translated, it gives CASSRWGQSNQPQHF.

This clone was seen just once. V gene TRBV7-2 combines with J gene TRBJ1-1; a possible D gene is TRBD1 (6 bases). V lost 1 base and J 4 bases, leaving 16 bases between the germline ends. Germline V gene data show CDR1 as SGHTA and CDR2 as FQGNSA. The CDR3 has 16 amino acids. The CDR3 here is CASSLGSGGGFTEAFF. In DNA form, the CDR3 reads TGTGCCAGCAGCTTAGGTTCGGGGGGCGGTTTCACTGAAGCTTTCTTT.

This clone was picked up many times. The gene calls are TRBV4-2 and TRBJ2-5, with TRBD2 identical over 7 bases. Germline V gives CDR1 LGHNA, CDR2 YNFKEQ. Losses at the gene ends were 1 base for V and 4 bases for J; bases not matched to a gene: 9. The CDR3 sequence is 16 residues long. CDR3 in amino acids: CASSQAFGTTVETQYF. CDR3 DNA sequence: TGTGCCAGCAGCCAAGCTTTCGGGACTACGGTAGAGACCCAGTACTTC.

The CDR3 spells CASSSGTGSQEAFF. The CDR3 region has the DNA TGCGCCAGCAGCTCTGGGACAGGGAGCCAAGAAGCTTTCTTT. This chain joins TRBV5-1 and TRBJ1-1; 9 nucleotides agree with TRBD1. V was clipped by 3 bases and J by 8 bases; unmatched bases: 8. The CDR3 runs to 14 residues. Germline loops: CDR1 SGHRS, CDR2 YFSETQ. Complete variable domain (other parts from reference TRBV5-1 and TRBJ1-1): KAGVTQTPRYLIKTRGQQVTLSCSPISGHRSVSWYQQTPGQGLQFLFEYFSETQRNKGNFPGRFSGRQFSNSRSEMNVSTLELGDSALYLCASSSGTGSQEAFFGQGTRLTVV.

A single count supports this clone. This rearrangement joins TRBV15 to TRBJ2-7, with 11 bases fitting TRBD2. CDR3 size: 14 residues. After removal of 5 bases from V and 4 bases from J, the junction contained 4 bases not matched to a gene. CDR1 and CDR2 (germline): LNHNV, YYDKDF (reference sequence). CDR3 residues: CATSGTSGSYEQYF. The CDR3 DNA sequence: TGTGCCACCAGCGGTACTAGCGGGAGTTACGAGCAGTACTTC.

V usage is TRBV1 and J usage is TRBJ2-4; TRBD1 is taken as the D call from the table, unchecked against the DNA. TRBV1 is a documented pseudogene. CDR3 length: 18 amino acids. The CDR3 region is CTSSQESQGGAAKNIQYF. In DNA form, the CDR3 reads TGCACCAGCAGCCAAGAAAGTCAGGGGGGAGCAGCCAAAAACATTCAGTACTTC.

In DNA form, the CDR3 reads TGTGCCAGCAGCCCACCGGGACTAGCGGACCACCGCCGGTACTTC. Translating gives CASSPPGLADHRRYF. V usage is TRBV5-4 and J usage is TRBJ2-7; 11 bases map to TRBD2. This CDR3 has 15 amino acids. CDR1 SGHNT and CDR2 YYREEE come from the germline V gene (reference sequence). The junction had 15 bases not matched to a gene; V was cut back by 4 bases and J by 12 bases. The full variable domain, its missing parts supplied by reference TRBV5-4 and TRBJ2-7, is ETGVTQSPTHLIKTRGQQVTLRCSSQSGHNTVSWYQQALGQGPQFIFQYYREEENGRGNFPPRFSGLQFPNYSSELNVNALELDDSALYLCASSPPGLADHRRYFGPGTRLTVT.

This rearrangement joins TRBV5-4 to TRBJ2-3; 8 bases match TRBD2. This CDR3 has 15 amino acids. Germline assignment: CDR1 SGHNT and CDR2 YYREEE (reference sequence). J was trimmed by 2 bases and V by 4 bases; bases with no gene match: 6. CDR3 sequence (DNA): TGTGCCAGCAGCCGCTCGGGAGGGACCACAGATACGCAGTATTTT. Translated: CASSRSGGTTDTQYF.

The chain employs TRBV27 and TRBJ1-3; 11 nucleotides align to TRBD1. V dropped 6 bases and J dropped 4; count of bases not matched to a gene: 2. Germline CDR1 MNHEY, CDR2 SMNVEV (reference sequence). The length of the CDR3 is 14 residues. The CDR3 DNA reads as TGTGCCAGCAGGGGGACAGGGGGAGGAAACACCATATATTTT. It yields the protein CASRGTGGGNTIYF.

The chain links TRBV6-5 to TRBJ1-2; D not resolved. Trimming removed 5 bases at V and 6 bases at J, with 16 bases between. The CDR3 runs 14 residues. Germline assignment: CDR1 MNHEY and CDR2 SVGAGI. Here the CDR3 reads CASSLAGFQHGYTF. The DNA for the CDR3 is TGTGCCAGCAGTCTCGCAGGATTTCAGCATGGCTACACCTTC.

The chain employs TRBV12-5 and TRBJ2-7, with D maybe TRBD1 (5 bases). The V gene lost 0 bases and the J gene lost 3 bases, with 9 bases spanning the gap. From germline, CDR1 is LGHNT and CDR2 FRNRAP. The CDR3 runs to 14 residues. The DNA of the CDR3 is TGTGCTAGTGGTTTGGTCCAGGGTGACTACGAGCAGTACTTC. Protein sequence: CASGLVQGDYEQYF.

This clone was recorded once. CDR3 loop: CAWTTGNYGYTF. CDR3 in DNA: TGTGCCTGGACTACAGGGAACTATGGCTACACCTTC. The genes are TRBV30 and TRBJ1-2, with TRBD1 as a possible D gene (6 bases). Germline V CDR1 and CDR2: GTSNPN, SVGIG (reference sequence). CDR3 size: 12 residues. Trimming stripped 4 bases from V and 2 bases from J, with 8 bases between.

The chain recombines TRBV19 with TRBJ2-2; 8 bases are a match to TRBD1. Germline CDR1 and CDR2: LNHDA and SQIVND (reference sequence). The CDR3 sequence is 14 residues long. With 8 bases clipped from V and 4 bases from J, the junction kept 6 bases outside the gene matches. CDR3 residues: CASSRGLSTGELFF. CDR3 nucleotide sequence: TGTGCCAGTTCCAGGGGGCTGAGCACCGGGGAGCTGTTTTTT.

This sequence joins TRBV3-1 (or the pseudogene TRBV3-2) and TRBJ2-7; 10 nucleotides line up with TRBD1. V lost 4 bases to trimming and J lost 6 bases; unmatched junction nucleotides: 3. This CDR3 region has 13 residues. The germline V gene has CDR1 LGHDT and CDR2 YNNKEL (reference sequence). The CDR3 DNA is TGTGCCAGCAGCCTAGGGGACAGGGGCGAGCAGTACTTC. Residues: CASSLGDRGEQYF.

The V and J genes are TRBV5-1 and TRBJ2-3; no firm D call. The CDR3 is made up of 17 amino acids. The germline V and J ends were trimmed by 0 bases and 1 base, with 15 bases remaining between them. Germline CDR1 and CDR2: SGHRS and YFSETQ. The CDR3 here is CASSLAAGGAGTDTQYF. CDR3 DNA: TGCGCCAGCAGCTTGGCAGCCGGCGGTGCGGGCACAGATACGCAGTATTTT.

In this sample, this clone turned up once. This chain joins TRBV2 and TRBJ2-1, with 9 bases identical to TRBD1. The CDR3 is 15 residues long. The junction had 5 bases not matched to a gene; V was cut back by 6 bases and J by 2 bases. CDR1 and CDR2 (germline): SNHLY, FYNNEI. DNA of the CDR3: TGTGCCAGCAGGGCCGGGACAGGGACCTACAATGAGCAGTTCTTC. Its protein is CASRAGTGTYNEQFF.

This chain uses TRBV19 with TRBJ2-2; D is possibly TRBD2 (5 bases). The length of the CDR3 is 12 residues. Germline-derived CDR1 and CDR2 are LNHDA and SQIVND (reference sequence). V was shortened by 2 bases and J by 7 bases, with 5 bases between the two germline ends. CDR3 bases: TGTGCCAGTAGTATAAGCGGCGGGGAGCTGTTTTTT. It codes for CASSISGGELFF.

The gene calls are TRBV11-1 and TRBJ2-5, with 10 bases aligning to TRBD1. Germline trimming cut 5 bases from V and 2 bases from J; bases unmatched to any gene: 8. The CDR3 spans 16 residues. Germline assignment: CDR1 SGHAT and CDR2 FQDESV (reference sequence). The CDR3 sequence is CASSPGTGVPQETQYF. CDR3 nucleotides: TGTGCCAGCAGCCCTGGGACAGGGGTGCCTCAAGAGACCCAGTACTTC.

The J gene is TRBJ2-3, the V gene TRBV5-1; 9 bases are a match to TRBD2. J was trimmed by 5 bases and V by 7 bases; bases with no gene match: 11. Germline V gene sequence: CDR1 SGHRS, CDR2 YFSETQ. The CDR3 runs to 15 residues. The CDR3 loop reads CASSRAGGIGDTQYF. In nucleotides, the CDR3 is TGCGCCAGCTCAAGAGCGGGGGGAATCGGAGATACGCAGTATTTT.

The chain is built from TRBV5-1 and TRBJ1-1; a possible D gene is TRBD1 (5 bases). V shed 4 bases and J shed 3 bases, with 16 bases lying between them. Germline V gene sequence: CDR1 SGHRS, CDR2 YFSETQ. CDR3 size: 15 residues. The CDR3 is CASSPQGGRDTEAFF. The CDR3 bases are TGCGCCAGCAGCCCCCAGGGTGGGAGGGACACTGAAGCTTTCTTT.

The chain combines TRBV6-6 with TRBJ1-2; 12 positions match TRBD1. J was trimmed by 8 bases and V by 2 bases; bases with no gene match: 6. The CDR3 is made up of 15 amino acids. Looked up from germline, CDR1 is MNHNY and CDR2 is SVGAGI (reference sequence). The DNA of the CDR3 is TGTGCCAGCAGTTACGAGGGACAGGGGGCTCGCGGCTACACCTTC. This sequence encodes CASSYEGQGARGYTF.